The present entry profiles one T cell receptor (beta chain) with its context. The germline V and J ends were trimmed by 2 bases and 1 base, with 11 bases remaining between them. CDR1 is SGHVS, CDR2 FQNEAQ, per germline. CDR3 length equals 16 residues. The data originate from a study of T-cell memory formation after mild COVID-19. TCRdb re-called the 5' RACE reads through MiXCR, storing one row per CDR3 protein. The sample has 55,000 to 75,000 distinct CDR3 sequences, 28% seen once. The sample was PBMCs or a T cell subset sorted from them (not recorded which). This TCR was recovered from a man aged 18-30 years who had mild COVID-19 (a few samples of this study predate the infection). Cell type and time point are not known. The chain has TRBV7-8 and TRBJ1-4, with D perhaps TRBD1 (5 bases). The CDR3 region is CASSLSGGGTNEKLFF. In nucleotides, the CDR3 is TGTGCCAGCAGCTTATCTGGTGGGGGAACTAATGAAAAACTGTTTTTT.